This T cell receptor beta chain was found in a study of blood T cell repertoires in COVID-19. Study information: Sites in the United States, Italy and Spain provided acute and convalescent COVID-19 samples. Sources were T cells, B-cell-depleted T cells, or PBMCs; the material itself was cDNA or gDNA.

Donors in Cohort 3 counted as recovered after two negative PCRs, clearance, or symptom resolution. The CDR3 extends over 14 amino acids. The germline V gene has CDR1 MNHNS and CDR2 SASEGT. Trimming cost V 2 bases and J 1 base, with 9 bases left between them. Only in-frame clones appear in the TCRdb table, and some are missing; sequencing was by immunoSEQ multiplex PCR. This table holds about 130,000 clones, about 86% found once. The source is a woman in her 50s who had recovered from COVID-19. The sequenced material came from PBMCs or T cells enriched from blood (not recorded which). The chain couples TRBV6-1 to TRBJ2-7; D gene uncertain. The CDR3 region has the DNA TGTGCCAGCAGTGAAAGTTACGGGTCCTACGAGCAGTACTTC. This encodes CASSESYGSYEQYF.